This passage covers 8 T cell receptor beta chains from one sample sequenced in a study of cytomegalovirus exposure and HLA in healthy donors. Primers for the PCR totalled 60 Vbeta and 13 Jbeta. The assay was immunoSEQ multiplex PCR, and TCRdb's table has in-frame clones only and misses some. The sample has about 170,000 clones; 80% to 90% are singletons. Sample: PBMCs. The origin of the receptors is a male donor in good health and CMV-seronegative.

This chain uses TRBV7-9 with TRBJ1-4; D not certain. This CDR3 contains 15 residues. V was clipped by 5 bases and J by 3 bases, with 13 bases between them. The germline V gene encodes CDR1 SEHNR and CDR2 FQNEAQ (reference sequence). Here the CDR3 reads CASSGSWRANEKLFF. As DNA, the CDR3 is TGTGCCAGCAGCGGCTCCTGGAGGGCTAATGAAAAACTGTTTTTT.

V gene TRBV5-6 combines with J gene TRBJ2-3; D is perhaps TRBD2 (6 bases). The V end lost 4 bases, the J end lost 2 bases, and 14 bases lay between the germline ends. This CDR3 is 15 amino acids long. Germline loops: CDR1 SGHDT, CDR2 YYEEEE. CDR3 sequence reads: CASSRDSGYTDTQYF. The CDR3 DNA is TGTGCCAGCAGCAGGGACTCGGGGTACACAGATACGCAGTATTTT.

V is TRBV4-3 and J is TRBJ1-1; no clear D. The CDR3 loop spans 17 amino acids. V lost 0 bases to trimming and J lost 4 bases, with 18 bases between them. The germline CDR1 and CDR2 sequences are LGHNA and YSLEER. Here the CDR3 DNA reads TGCGCCAGCAGCCAAGAAAGATCCAGACCCCTAGGCACTGAAGCTTTCTTT. Translating gives CASSQERSRPLGTEAFF.

This clone was seen once. DNA for the CDR3: TGTGCCAGCAGCCCTGGGGGGGGTACTGGGGCCAACGTCCTGACTTTC. This encodes CASSPGGGTGANVLTF. The V and J genes are TRBV6-4 and TRBJ2-6, with 7 bases fitting TRBD2. Germline CDR1 reads MRHNA; CDR2 reads SNTAGT. The trim removed 6 bases at V and 2 bases at J, leaving 7 bases unmatched. The CDR3 extends over 16 amino acids.

The chain carries TRBV27 and TRBJ1-1; 9 nucleotides align to TRBD1. After removal of 2 bases from V and 4 bases from J, the junction contained 5 bases not matched to a gene. Germline-derived CDR1 and CDR2 are MNHEY and SMNVEV (reference sequence). The CDR3 runs to 15 residues. The CDR3 DNA reads as TGTGCCAGCAGTTTAAAGGGGACAGGGTCCACTGAAGCTTTCTTT. Translated, it gives CASSLKGTGSTEAFF.

The genes are TRBV4-3 and TRBJ2-3; a possible D gene is TRBD2 (6 bases). V lost 3 bases, J lost 2 bases, and 12 bases lay in between. The CDR3 length is 15 residues. Germline V gene sequence: CDR1 LGHNA, CDR2 YSLEER. Here the CDR3 reads CASSQEGLNTDTQYF. In DNA form, the CDR3 reads TGCGCCAGCAGCCAGGAGGGCCTGAACACAGATACGCAGTATTTT.

This clone was counted only a few times. V gene TRBV9 combines with J gene TRBJ2-5; D is possibly TRBD2 (6 bases). The germline gives CDR1 SGDLS, CDR2 YYNGEE. V was pared by 6 bases and J by 1 base, with 16 bases between. The CDR3 has 15 residues. CDR3 sequence (DNA): TGTGCCAGCACCGGCGGGGCGGGGTCCCAAGAGACCCAGTACTTC. Translation gives CASTGGAGSQETQYF.

V usage is TRBV5-5 and J usage is TRBJ1-1; 9 bases align to TRBD1. The V gene's germline CDR1 is SGHKS and CDR2 YYEKEE (reference sequence). V lost 0 bases to trimming and J lost 8 bases; unmatched junction nucleotides: 8. The CDR3 contains 15 residues. The CDR3 DNA reads as TGTGCCAGCAGCTTGGGGACAGGGGCCGCTTCCGAAGCTTTCTTT. It is translated as CASSLGTGAASEAFF. The full variable domain, rest sourced from reference TRBV5-5 and TRBJ1-1, is DAGVTQSPTHLIKTRGQQVTLRCSPISGHKSVSWYQQVLGQGPQFIFQYYEKEERGRGNFPDRFSARQFPNYSSELNVNALLLGDSALYLCASSLGTGAASEAFFGQGTRLTVV.